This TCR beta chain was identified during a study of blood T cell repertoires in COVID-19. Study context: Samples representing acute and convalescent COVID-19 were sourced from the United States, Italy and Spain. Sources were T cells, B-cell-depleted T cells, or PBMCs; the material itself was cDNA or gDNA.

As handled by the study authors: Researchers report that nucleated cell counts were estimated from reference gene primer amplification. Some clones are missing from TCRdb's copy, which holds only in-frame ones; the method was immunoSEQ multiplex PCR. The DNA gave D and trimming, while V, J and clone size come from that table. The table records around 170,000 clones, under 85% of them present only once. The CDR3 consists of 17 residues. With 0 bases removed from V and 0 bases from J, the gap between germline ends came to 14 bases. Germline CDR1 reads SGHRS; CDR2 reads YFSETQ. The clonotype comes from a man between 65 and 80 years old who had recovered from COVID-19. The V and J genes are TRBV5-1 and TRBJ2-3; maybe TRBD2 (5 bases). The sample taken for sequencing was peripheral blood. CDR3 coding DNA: TGCGCCAGCAGCTTGGGCGGTAGCGACCTAAGCACAGATACGCAGTATTTT. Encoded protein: CASSLGGSDLSTDTQYF.